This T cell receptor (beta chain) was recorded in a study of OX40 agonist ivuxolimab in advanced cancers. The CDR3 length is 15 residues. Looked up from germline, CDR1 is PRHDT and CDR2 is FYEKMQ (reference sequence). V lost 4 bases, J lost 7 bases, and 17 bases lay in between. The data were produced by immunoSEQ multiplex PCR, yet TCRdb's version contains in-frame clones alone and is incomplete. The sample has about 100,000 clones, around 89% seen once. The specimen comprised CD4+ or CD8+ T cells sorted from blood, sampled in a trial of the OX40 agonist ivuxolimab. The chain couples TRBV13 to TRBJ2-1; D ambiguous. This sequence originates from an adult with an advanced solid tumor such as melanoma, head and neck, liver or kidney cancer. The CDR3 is CASSSPWPRSNEQFF. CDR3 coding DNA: TGTGCCAGCAGCTCCCCTTGGCCCCGTAGTAATGAGCAGTTCTTC.